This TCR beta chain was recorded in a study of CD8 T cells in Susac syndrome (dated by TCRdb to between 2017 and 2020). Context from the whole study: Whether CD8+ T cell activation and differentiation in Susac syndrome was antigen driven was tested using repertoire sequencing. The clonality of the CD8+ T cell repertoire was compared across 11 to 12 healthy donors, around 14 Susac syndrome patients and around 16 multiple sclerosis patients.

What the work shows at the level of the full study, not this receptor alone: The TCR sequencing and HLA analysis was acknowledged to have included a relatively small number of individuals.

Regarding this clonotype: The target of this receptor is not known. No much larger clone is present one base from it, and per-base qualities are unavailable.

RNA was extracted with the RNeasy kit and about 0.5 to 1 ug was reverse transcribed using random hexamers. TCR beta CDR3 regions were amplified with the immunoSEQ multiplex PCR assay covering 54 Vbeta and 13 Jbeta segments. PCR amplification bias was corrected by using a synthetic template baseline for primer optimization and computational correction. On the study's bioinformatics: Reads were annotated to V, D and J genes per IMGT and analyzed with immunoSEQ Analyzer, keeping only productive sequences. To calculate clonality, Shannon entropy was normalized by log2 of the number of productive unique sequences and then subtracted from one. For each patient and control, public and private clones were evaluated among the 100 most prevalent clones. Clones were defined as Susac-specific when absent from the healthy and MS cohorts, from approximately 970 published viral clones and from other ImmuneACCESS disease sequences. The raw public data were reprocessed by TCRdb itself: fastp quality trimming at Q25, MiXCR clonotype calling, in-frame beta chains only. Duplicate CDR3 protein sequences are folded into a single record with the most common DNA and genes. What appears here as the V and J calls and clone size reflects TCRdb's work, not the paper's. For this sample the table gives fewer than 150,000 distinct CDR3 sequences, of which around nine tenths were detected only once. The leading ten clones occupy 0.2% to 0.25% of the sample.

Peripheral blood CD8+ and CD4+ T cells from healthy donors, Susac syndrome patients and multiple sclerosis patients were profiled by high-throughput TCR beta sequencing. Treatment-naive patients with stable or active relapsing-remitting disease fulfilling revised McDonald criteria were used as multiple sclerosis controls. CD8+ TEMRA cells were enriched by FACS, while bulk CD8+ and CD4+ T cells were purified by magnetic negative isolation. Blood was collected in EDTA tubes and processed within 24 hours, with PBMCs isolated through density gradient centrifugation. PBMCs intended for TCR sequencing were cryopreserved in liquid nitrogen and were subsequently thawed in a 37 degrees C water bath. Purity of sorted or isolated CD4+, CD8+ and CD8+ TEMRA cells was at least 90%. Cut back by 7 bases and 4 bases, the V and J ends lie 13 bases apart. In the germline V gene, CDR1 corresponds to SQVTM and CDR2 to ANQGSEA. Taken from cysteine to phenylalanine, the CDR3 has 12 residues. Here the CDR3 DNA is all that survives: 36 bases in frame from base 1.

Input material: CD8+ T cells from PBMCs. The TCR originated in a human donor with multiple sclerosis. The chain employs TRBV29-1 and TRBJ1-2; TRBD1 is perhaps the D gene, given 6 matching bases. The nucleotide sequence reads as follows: TGCAGCGCTCAGACAGGCTTCTATGGCTACACCTTC. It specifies CSAQTGFYGYTF.